These 5 T cell receptor beta chains originate from one sample sequenced in a study of blood T cell repertoires in COVID-19. Produced via immunoSEQ multiplex PCR; TCRdb's table is partial and in-frame only. The table shows about 310,000 clones, with about 85% occurring only once. Specimen: PBMCs or T cells enriched from blood (not recorded which). The receptors stem from a woman in her 30s who had been exposed to COVID-19.

The sample holds a few counts of this clone. The chain links TRBV19 to TRBJ1-2; the match to TRBD1 covers 8 bases. CDR3 length: 14 amino acids. Germline assignment: CDR1 LNHDA and CDR2 SQIVND (reference sequence). Trimming cost V 8 bases and J 1 base; bases outside gene matches: 6. CDR3 DNA sequence: TGTGCCAGTGAATACGGACAGGGTAACTATGGCTACACCTTC. It is translated as CASEYGQGNYGYTF. Supplemented by reference TRBV19 and TRBJ1-2, the full variable domain reads DGGITQSPKYLFRKEGQNVTLSCEQNLNHDAMYWYRQDPGQGLRLIYYSQIVNDFQKGDIAEGYSVSREKKESFPLTVTSAQKNPTAFYLCASEYGQGNYGYTFGSGTRLTVV.

In its sample, this clone was seen once. The chain is built from TRBV5-1 and TRBJ1-2, with 7 nucleotides matching TRBD1. Germline assignment: CDR1 SGHRS and CDR2 YFSETQ. This CDR3 has 15 amino acids. Trimming cost V 0 bases and J 4 bases; bases outside gene matches: 6. CDR3 nucleotides: TGCGCCAGCAGCTTGGGACAGGGCTCTGGCTATGGCTACACCTTC. Its translation: CASSLGQGSGYGYTF.

This clone was found a few times. The chain's CDR3 is CASSTPGQHAGNTIYF. The CDR3 DNA follows: TGCGCCAGCAGCACACCCGGACAGCATGCGGGAAACACCATATATTTT. The chain uses TRBV4-1 and TRBJ1-3; D may be TRBD1 (6 bases). CDR3 size: 16 residues. Trimming left V 5 bases short and J 4 bases short, with 18 bases between. Germline V gene data show CDR1 as MGHRA and CDR2 as YSYEKL.

The gene calls are TRBV5-5 and TRBJ2-5; TRBD2 is a possible D gene (6 bases). The V end was cut by 2 bases, the J end by 7 bases, with 12 bases between. The CDR3 covers 13 residues. Germline CDR1 is SGHKS and CDR2 is YYEKEE (reference sequence). The CDR3 DNA follows: TGTGCCAGCAGCTTATACGGGCGGGGGACCCAGTACTTC. Protein sequence: CASSLYGRGTQYF.

V is TRBV7-2 and J is TRBJ2-1; TRBD2 agrees at 11 bases. J lost 4 bases, V lost 5 bases, and 7 bases had no gene match. CDR3 length equals 16 residues. Germline CDR1 SGHTA, CDR2 FQGNSA. The CDR3 sequence: CASSAGTSGNYNEQFF. The CDR3 DNA reads as TGTGCCAGCAGCGCCGGGACTAGCGGCAATTACAATGAGCAGTTCTTC.